This T cell receptor (beta chain) was identified in a study of OX40 agonist ivuxolimab in advanced cancers. Study-wide background: Patients took ivuxolimab, an agonistic anti-OX40 (CD134) antibody. Dosing consisted of intravenous ivuxolimab at 0.01 to 10 mg/kg every 2 weeks.

V shed 3 bases, J shed 1 base, and the junction held 3 bases outside the gene matches. The CDR3 totals 14 residues. In germline, CDR1 is MNHEY, CDR2 SMNVEV (reference sequence). Profiling relied on immunoSEQ multiplex PCR, and the TCRdb table lists in-frame clones only, not all of them. In the table there are 65,000 to 75,000 clones, 80% to 95% of which are singletons. The sample was CD4+ or CD8+ T cells sorted from blood, taken in a trial of the OX40 agonist ivuxolimab. This TCR derives from an adult with an advanced solid tumor such as melanoma, head and neck, liver or kidney cancer. The rearrangement joins TRBV27 to TRBJ2-7; 7 nucleotides align to TRBD1. For the CDR3, the DNA is TGTGCCAGCAGTTTCTGGACAGGATCCTACGAGCAGTACTTC. It specifies CASSFWTGSYEQYF.